Shown below are 15 T cell receptor beta chains from a single sample sequenced in a study of regulatory T cells in long-lasting Graves disease. Arm-PCR with iRepertoire HTBI primers amplified the CDR3 regions for these TCR beta libraries. A single record per CDR3 protein comes from TCRdb applying MiXCR to the multiplex PCR reads. The sample records 350,000 to 500,000 distinct CDR3 sequences, about 16% being singletons. Described time point: newly diagnosed GD, antithyroid drugs for less than 3 months. Extracted PBMC RNA gave rise to the TCR library. In addition, the sample was reused for a study of T cells in Graves' hyperthyroidism and ophthalmopathy.

Here the sequenced sample was peripheral blood mononuclear cells (PBMCs), taken at new diagnosis, from a patient treated with antithyroid drugs. These receptor sequences come from a woman aged 18-35 years with Graves disease.

This clonotype was counted at least ten times. V and J are TRBV24-1 and TRBJ2-7; D perhaps matches TRBD1 (6 bases). V was clipped by 4 bases and J by 2 bases, with 8 bases between them. Germline loops: CDR1 KGHDR, CDR2 SFDVKD. The CDR3 has 13 residues. The chain's CDR3 is CATSEPGAYEQYF. Written as DNA, the CDR3 is TGTGCCACCAGTGAACCAGGGGCCTACGAGCAGTACTTC.

This clonotype was recorded a few times. A much larger clone lies a single base off, so this may be a read error. The chain joins TRBV7-2 to TRBJ2-1; 10 nucleotides align to TRBD2. The length of the CDR3 is 20 residues. With V trimmed by 5 bases and J by 5 bases, 21 bases remained unmatched. CDR1 and CDR2 (germline): SGHTA, FQGNSA. The CDR3 region is CASSVEGQVSSSGGDNEQFF. For the CDR3, the DNA is TGTGCCAGCAGCGTAGAGGGACAGGTATCCTCTAGCGGGGGAGACAATGAGCAGTTCTTC.

In this sample, this clonotype turned up many times. This sequence joins TRBV7-2 and TRBJ1-1; D might be TRBD1 (5 bases). Trimming took 5 bases from V and 0 from J, leaving 7 bases between them. CDR1 and CDR2 (germline): SGHTA, FQGNSA. The CDR3 runs to 13 residues. CDR3 nucleotides: TGTGCCAGCAGCCAGGGTGTGAACACTGAAGCTTTCTTT. It encodes CASSQGVNTEAFF.

The V and J genes are TRBV28 and TRBJ2-3, with D possibly being TRBD1 (5 bases). The CDR3 totals 13 residues. Germline loops: CDR1 MDHEN, CDR2 SYDVKM. V was shortened by 6 bases and J by 1 base, with 8 bases between the two germline ends. CDR3 in amino acids: CASRLGGTDTQYF. The CDR3 DNA sequence: TGTGCCAGCAGGCTAGGGGGCACAGATACGCAGTATTTT.

This clonotype was found many times. The chain couples TRBV7-9 to TRBJ2-1; D is undetermined. The CDR3 extends over 11 amino acids. V lost 6 bases and J 12 bases, leaving 12 bases between the germline ends. Germline-derived CDR1 and CDR2 are SEHNR and FQNEAQ (reference sequence). This CDR3 is CASSPSGSQFF. CDR3 coding DNA: TGTGCCAGCAGTCCCTCAGGCTCGCAGTTCTTC.

As regards this clonotype: A much larger clone differs by one base, so this may be a read error. The chain links TRBV28 to TRBJ1-5; D ambiguous. CDR3 size: 15 residues. Trimming left V 6 bases short and J 6 bases short, with 18 bases between. Germline assignment: CDR1 MDHEN and CDR2 SYDVKM. The CDR3 DNA reads TGTGCCAGCAGCCAACGGGGTCTTTTCACTCAGCCCCAGCATTTT. Its translation is CASSQRGLFTQPQHF.

This clonotype was counted at least ten times. The chain combines TRBV30 with TRBJ2-1; 12 bases fit TRBD2. With V trimmed by 3 bases and J by 4 bases, 7 bases remained unmatched. CDR1 and CDR2 (germline): GTSNPN, SVGIG (reference sequence). The CDR3 contains 16 residues. CDR3 residues: CAWRHPGLAGYNEQFF. CDR3 coding DNA: TGTGCCTGGAGGCATCCTGGACTAGCGGGATACAATGAGCAGTTCTTC.

This clonotype showed up just a few times. The chain couples TRBV6-1 to TRBJ1-4; no clear D. The CDR3 is made up of 14 amino acids. CDR1 MNHNS and CDR2 SASEGT come from the germline V gene. V lost 3 bases, J lost 2 bases, and 7 bases lay in between. CDR3 in DNA: TGTGCCAGCAGTGATGGGCATACTAATGAAAAACTGTTTTTT. Protein sequence: CASSDGHTNEKLFF.

Many counts were recorded for this clonotype. The chain uses TRBV30 and TRBJ2-5; 9 nucleotides agree with TRBD1. The CDR3 covers 15 residues. The J segment lost 0 bases and the V segment lost 1 base, leaving 3 bases of the junction unmatched. CDR1 and CDR2 (germline): GTSNPN, SVGIG (reference sequence). In nucleotides, the CDR3 is TGTGCCTGGAGTGGAGGGACAGGGCACCAAGAGACCCAGTACTTC. Its protein product is CAWSGGTGHQETQYF.

Ten or more counts support this clonotype. The chain couples TRBV5-5 to TRBJ2-1; D remains ambiguous. Germline loops: CDR1 SGHKS, CDR2 YYEKEE (reference sequence). The length of the CDR3 is 14 residues. With 0 bases removed from V and 7 bases from J, the gap between germline ends came to 11 bases. CDR3: CASSLEGLGNEQFF. CDR3 DNA sequence: TGTGCCAGCAGCTTGGAGGGCCTGGGGAATGAGCAGTTCTTC.

This clonotype was counted between two and nine times. V is TRBV30 and J is TRBJ1-3, with no clear D. V lost 4 bases, J lost 8 bases, and 18 bases lay in between. CDR1 and CDR2 (germline): GTSNPN, SVGIG (reference sequence). This CDR3 comprises 14 residues. This CDR3 is CAWKAIPPLDTIYF. The CDR3 coding sequence is TGTGCCTGGAAGGCGATTCCCCCATTGGACACCATATATTTT.

The J gene is TRBJ1-5, the V gene TRBV7-9, with TRBD1 matching 8 bases. With V trimmed by 6 bases and J by 7 bases, 20 bases remained unmatched. In germline, CDR1 is SEHNR, CDR2 FQNEAQ (reference sequence). This CDR3 has 18 amino acids. The CDR3 is CASSPLSAGGGFGQPQHF. The CDR3 DNA is TGTGCCAGCAGTCCCCTTAGCGCAGGGGGCGGGTTTGGCCAGCCCCAGCATTTT.

J is TRBJ2-1 and V is TRBV12-3 or TRBV12-4; 7 bases align to TRBD1. Trimming cost V 5 bases and J 6 bases; bases outside gene matches: 10. The CDR3 has 15 amino acids. Here the CDR3 reads CASSLGQGVINEQFF. The CDR3 DNA is TGTGCCAGCAGTCTAGGGCAGGGGGTTATCAATGAGCAGTTCTTC.

This clonotype was recorded many times. The V and J genes are TRBV24-1 and TRBJ1-1; 8 nucleotides agree with TRBD1. Germline lookup yields CDR1 KGHDR and CDR2 SFDVKD. The CDR3 consists of 14 residues. V dropped 5 bases and J dropped 3; count of bases not matched to a gene: 4. This CDR3 is CATSVRDRYTEAFF. The DNA of the CDR3 is TGTGCCACCAGTGTTAGGGACAGGTACACTGAAGCTTTCTTT.

About this clonotype itself: A read error is possible here, since a much larger clone lies one base away. This chain uses TRBV20-1 with TRBJ2-1; the D gene is possibly TRBD2 (6 bases). Germline V lookup: CDR1 DFQATT, CDR2 SNEGSKA (reference sequence). The CDR3 runs to 13 residues. DNA for the CDR3: TGCAGTGCTAGATCTAGCGCCTACAATGGGCAGTTCTTC. This gives the protein CSARSSAYNGQFF.